This T cell receptor (beta chain) was identified in a study of cytomegalovirus exposure and HLA in healthy donors. Across the study: Falling in the Caucasian-associated ancestry cluster were about 80% of 350 to 400 genotyped donors.

Study findings and constraints: In a later analysis, productive TCRs from donors in an Asian-associated ancestry cluster reportedly carried fewer N-insertions than the cohort mean. In a later analysis, TCR beta V- and J-gene trimming showed a link to a missense DCLRE1C variant.

Germline values: CDR1 SQVTM, CDR2 ANQGSEA. Trimming shortened V by 4 bases and J by 7 bases, and 13 bases separated the two germline ends. This CDR3 is built from 12 residues. Researchers ran the PCR with 60 Vbeta and 13 Jbeta primers. Sequencing used immunoSEQ multiplex PCR; TCRdb keeps in-frame clones, though not all of them. The sample lists some 170,000 clones; under 85% were seen once. Points on this clone: The antigen remains unidentified.

The chain couples TRBV29-1 to TRBJ1-2; D might be TRBD1 (6 bases). Sequencing was done on a sample of PBMCs. The sequence was obtained from a human donor in good health. In DNA form, the CDR3 reads TGCAGCGTTGTAGCGCAGGGGCTTGGCTACACCTTC. This translates into CSVVAQGLGYTF.